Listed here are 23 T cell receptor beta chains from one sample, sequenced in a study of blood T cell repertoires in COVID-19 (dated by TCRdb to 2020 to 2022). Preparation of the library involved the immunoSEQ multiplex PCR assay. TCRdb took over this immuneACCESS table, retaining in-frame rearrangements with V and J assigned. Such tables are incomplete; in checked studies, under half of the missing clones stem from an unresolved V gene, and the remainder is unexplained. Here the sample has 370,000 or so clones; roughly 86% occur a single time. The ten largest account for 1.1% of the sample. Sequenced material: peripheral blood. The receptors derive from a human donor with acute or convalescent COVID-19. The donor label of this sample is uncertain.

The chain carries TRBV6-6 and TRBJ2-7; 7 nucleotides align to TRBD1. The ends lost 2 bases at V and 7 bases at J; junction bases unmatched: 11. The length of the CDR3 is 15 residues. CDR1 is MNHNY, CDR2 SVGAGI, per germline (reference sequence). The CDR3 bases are TGTGCCAGCAGTTACCCCGGGACAGTCCTAGGGGAGCAGTACTTC. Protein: CASSYPGTVLGEQYF.

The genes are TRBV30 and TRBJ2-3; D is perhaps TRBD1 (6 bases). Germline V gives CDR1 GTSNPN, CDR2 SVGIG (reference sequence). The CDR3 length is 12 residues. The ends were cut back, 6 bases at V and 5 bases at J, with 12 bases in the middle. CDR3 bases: TGTGCCTGTTTGGGGGCAGTAGATACGCAGTATTTT. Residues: CACLGAVDTQYF.

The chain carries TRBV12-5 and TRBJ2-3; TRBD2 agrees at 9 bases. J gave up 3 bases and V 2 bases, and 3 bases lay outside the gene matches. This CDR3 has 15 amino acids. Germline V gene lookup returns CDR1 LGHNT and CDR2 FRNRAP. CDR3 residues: CASGLLSGRTDTQYF. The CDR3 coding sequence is TGTGCTAGTGGTTTGCTTAGCGGGAGAACAGATACGCAGTATTTT.

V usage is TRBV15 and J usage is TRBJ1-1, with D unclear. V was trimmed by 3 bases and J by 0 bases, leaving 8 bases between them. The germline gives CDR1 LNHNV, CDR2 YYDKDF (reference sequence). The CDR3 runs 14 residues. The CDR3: CATSRQAVNTEAFF. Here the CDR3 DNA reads TGTGCCACCAGCAGGCAGGCCGTGAACACTGAAGCTTTCTTT.

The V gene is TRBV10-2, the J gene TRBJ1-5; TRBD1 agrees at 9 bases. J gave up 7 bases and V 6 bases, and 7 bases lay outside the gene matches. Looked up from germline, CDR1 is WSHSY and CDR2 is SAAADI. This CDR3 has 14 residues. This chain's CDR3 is CASRTTGGGQPQHF. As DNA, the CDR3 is TGCGCCAGCAGAACCACAGGGGGCGGACAGCCCCAGCATTTT.

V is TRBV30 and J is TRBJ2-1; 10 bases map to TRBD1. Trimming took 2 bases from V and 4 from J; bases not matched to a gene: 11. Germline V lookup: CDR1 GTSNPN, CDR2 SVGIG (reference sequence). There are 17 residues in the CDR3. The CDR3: CAWSPRRRDRGYNEQFF. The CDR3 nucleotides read TGTGCCTGGAGTCCCCGGCGCCGGGACAGGGGATACAATGAGCAGTTCTTC.

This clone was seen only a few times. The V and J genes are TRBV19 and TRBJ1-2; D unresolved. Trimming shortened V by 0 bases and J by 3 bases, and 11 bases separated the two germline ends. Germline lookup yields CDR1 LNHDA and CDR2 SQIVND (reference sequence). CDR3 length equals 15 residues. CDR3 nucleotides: TGTGCCAGTAGTATAGATCAGAGAGCGCACTATGGCTACACCTTC. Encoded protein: CASSIDQRAHYGYTF.

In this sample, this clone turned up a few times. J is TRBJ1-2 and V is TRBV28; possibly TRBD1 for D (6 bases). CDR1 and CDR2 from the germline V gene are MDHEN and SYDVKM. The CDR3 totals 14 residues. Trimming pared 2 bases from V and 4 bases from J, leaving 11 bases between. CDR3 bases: TGTGCCAGCAGTTTAGGCAGGGGCCCCTATGGCTACACCTTC. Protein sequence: CASSLGRGPYGYTF.

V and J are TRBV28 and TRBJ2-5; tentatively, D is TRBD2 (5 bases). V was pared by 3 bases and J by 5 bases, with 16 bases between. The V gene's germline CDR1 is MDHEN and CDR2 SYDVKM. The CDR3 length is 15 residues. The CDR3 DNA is TGTGCCAGCAGTTTCGGTCAGTGGACGGGGGAGACCCAGTACTTC. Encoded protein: CASSFGQWTGETQYF.

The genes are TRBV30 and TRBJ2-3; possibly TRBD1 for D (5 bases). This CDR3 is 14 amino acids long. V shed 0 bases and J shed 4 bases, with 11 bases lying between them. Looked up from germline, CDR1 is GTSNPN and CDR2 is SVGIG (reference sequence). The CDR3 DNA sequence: TGTGCCTGGAGTGTAGGGGTGCCCCCAGATACGCAGTATTTT. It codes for CAWSVGVPPDTQYF.

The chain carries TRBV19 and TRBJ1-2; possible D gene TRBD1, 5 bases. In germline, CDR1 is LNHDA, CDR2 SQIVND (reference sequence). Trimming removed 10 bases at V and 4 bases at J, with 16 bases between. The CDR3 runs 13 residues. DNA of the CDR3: TGTGCCACCAGATTCCAGGGCGGCTATGGCTACACCTTC. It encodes CATRFQGGYGYTF.

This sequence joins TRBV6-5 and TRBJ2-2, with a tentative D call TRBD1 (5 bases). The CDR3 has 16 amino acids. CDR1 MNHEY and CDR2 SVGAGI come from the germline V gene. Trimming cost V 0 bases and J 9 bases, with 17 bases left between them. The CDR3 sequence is CASSYSTWGASRELFF. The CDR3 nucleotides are TGTGCCAGCAGTTACTCGACCTGGGGCGCTTCTAGGGAGCTGTTTTTT.

The CDR3 is CASSIRVGSGANVLTF. CDR3 coding DNA: TGTGCCAGTAGTATCAGGGTAGGTTCTGGGGCCAACGTCCTGACTTTC. The chain has TRBV19 and TRBJ2-6, with D possibly matching TRBD1 (5 bases). The V and J ends lost 3 bases and 1 base respectively, with 10 bases between them. Germline lookup yields CDR1 LNHDA and CDR2 SQIVND (reference sequence). This CDR3 contains 16 residues.

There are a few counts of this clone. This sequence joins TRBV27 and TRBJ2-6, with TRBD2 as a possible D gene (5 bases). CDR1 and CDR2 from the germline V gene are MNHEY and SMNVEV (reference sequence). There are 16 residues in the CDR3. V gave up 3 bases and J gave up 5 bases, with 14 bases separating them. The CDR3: CASSFQSGGRANVLTF. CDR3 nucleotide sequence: TGTGCCAGCAGTTTTCAGTCCGGAGGAAGGGCCAACGTCCTGACTTTC.

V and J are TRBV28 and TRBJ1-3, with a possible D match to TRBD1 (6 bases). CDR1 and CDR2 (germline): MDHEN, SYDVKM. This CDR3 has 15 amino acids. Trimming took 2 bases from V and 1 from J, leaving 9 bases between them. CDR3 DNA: TGTGCCAGCAGTTTAGCAGGGGTGTCTGGAAACACCATATATTTT. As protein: CASSLAGVSGNTIYF.

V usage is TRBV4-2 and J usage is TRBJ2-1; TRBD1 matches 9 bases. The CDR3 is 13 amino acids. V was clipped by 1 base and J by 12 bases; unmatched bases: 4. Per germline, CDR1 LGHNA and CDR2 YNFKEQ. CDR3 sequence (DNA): TGTGCCAGCAGCCAAGGGGGGGGACAGGGGCAGTTCTTC. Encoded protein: CASSQGGGQGQFF.

CDR3 sequence (DNA): TGTGCCAGCACGTACTCCGGGGCGAACACCGGGGAGCTGTTTTTT. This codes for CASTYSGANTGELFF. The chain has TRBV27 and TRBJ2-2; D might be TRBD2 (5 bases). CDR1 MNHEY and CDR2 SMNVEV come from the germline V gene (reference sequence). V was pared by 7 bases and J by 0 bases, with 12 bases between. The CDR3 has 15 amino acids.

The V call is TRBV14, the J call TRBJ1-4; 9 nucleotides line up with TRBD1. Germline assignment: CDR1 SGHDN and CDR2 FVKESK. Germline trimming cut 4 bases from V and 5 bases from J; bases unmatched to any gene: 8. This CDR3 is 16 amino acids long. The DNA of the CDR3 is TGTGCCAGCAGCCGCATAGCGGGACAGGGCAATGAAAAACTGTTTTTT. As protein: CASSRIAGQGNEKLFF.

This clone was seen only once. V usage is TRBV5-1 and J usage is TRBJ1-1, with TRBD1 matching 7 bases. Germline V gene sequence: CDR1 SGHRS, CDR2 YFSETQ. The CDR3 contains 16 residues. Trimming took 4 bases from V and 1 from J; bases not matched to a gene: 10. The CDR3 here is CASSRDSGGQNTEAFF. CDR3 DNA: TGCGCCAGCAGCCGGGACTCAGGGGGGCAGAACACTGAAGCTTTCTTT.

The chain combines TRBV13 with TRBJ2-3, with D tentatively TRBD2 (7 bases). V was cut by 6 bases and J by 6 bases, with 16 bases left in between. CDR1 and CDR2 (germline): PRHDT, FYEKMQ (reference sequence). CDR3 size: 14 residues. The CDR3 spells CASRVRGAGDTQYF. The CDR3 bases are TGTGCCAGCAGGGTTCGGGGGGCAGGGGATACGCAGTATTTT.

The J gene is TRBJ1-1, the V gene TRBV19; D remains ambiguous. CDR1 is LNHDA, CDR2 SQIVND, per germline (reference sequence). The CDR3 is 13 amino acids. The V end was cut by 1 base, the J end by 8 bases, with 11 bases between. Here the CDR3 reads CASSIVAGREAFF. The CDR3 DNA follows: TGTGCCAGTAGTATAGTGGCAGGAAGAGAAGCTTTCTTT.

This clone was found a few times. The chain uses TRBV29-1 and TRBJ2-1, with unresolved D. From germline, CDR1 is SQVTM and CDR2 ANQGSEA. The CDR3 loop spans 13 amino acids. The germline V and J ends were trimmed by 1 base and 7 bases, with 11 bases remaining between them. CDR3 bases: TGCAGCGTTGAAGGGGCCACCCGGAATGAGCAGTTCTTC. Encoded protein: CSVEGATRNEQFF.

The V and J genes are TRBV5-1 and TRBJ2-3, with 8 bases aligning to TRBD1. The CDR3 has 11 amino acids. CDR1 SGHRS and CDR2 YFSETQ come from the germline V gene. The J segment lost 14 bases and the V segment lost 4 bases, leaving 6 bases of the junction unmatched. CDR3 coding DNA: TGCGCCAGCAGCCCAGGGGGCCCCTGGTATTTT. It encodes CASSPGGPWYF.